A selection of T cell receptor beta chains follows, all from one sample in a study of beta chain features in type 1 diabetes. Assay used: immunoSEQ multiplex PCR; TCRdb lists only in-frame clones, some missing. This repertoire shows under 950,000 clones, 15% to 20% found once; its top ten account for 0.023%. Sequenced material: naive CD4+ T cells from blood. All receptors derive from a woman aged 18-29 years in good health. CDR3s include the opening cysteine and the closing phenylalanine or tryptophan. D genes are given only for firm matches. Expanded clones are given a class, and other clones once, few, many or no size at all.

clone size: -
V gene: TRBV28
D gene: TRBD2
J gene: TRBJ2-1
CDR3 DNA: TGTGCCAGCAGTTCTAGCGGGAGGCCGCCTGGCAATGAGCAGTTCTTC
CDR3 protein: CASSSSGRPPGNEQFF

clone size: -
V gene: TRBV9
D gene: -
J gene: TRBJ2-3
CDR3 DNA: TGTGCCAGCAGCGGCCCCGGGAAGCAGTATTTT
CDR3 protein: CASSGPGKQYF

clone size: -
V gene: TRBV7-8
D gene: -
J gene: TRBJ2-6
CDR3 DNA: TGTGCCAGCAGCTATCCAGGGAGGTCTGGGGCCAACGTCCTGACTTTC
CDR3 protein: CASSYPGRSGANVLTF

clone size: -
V gene: TRBV4-3
D gene: -
J gene: TRBJ1-1
CDR3 DNA: TGCGCCAGCAGCCAAGTAAACAGGAACACTGAAGCTTTCTTT
CDR3 protein: CASSQVNRNTEAFF

clone size: -
V gene: TRBV29-1
D gene: -
J gene: TRBJ1-3
CDR3 DNA: TGCAGCGTTGCGACAGCTGGAAACACCATATATTTT
CDR3 protein: CSVATAGNTIYF

clone size: few
V gene: TRBV6-5
D gene: TRBD1
J gene: TRBJ1-5
CDR3 DNA: TGTGCCAGCGTAGACAGGGGCAATCAGCCCCAGCATTTT
CDR3 protein: CASVDRGNQPQHF

clone size: -
V gene: TRBV28
D gene: -
J gene: TRBJ2-7
CDR3 DNA: TGTGCCAGCAAAGGTTACGAGCAGTACTTC
CDR3 protein: CASKGYEQYF

clone size: -
V gene: TRBV5-6
D gene: -
J gene: TRBJ1-5
CDR3 DNA: TGTGCCAGCAGCTGGCGGGGGCAGCCCCAGCATTTT
CDR3 protein: CASSWRGQPQHF

clone size: few
V gene: TRBV7-2
D gene: -
J gene: TRBJ2-5
CDR3 DNA: TGTGCCAGCAGCCAAAGTAGGACAGTACAGTACTTC
CDR3 protein: CASSQSRTVQYF

clone size: -
V gene: TRBV5-1
D gene: -
J gene: TRBJ1-3
CDR3 DNA: TGCGCCAGCAAAACAGACGGTACTCTGGGAAACACCATATATTTT
CDR3 protein: CASKTDGTLGNTIYF

clone size: -
V gene: TRBV4-2
D gene: -
J gene: TRBJ2-1
CDR3 DNA: TGTGCCAGCAGCCAAGTGGGAGGACCGACCCACCGCAATGAGCAGTTCTTC
CDR3 protein: CASSQVGGPTHRNEQFF

clone size: -
V gene: TRBV5-8
D gene: -
J gene: TRBJ2-1
CDR3 DNA: TGTGCCAGCAGCTTGCCAGACGCTAACAATGAGCAGTTCTTC
CDR3 protein: CASSLPDANNEQFF

clone size: few
V gene: TRBV18
D gene: TRBD2
J gene: TRBJ2-1
CDR3 DNA: TGTGCCAGCTCACCAGGACTAGCGGGAGCTGAGCAGTTCTTC
CDR3 protein: CASSPGLAGAEQFF

clone size: -
V gene: TRBV14
D gene: -
J gene: TRBJ2-5
CDR3 DNA: TGTGCCAGCAGCCAAGGAAACAGACAAGAGACCCAGTACTTC
CDR3 protein: CASSQGNRQETQYF

clone size: few
V gene: TRBV19
D gene: TRBD1
J gene: TRBJ2-1
CDR3 DNA: TGTGCCAGTAGTAACTTCCGGGACAGGGTGTACAATGAGCAGTTCTTC
CDR3 protein: CASSNFRDRVYNEQFF

clone size: few
V gene: TRBV7-8
D gene: TRBD1
J gene: TRBJ2-1
CDR3 DNA: TGTGCCAGCAGCCCCTACCGGGACAGGGGCAATGAGCAGTTCTTC
CDR3 protein: CASSPYRDRGNEQFF

clone size: -
V gene: TRBV9
D gene: -
J gene: TRBJ2-5
CDR3 DNA: TGTGCCAGCAGCACCCGAGGGGTGGAGACCCAGTACTTC
CDR3 protein: CASSTRGVETQYF

clone size: -
V gene: TRBV15
D gene: -
J gene: TRBJ1-4
CDR3 DNA: TGTGCCACCAGCAGAGATCTTGCTGAAAAACTGTTTTTT
CDR3 protein: CATSRDLAEKLFF

clone size: few
V gene: TRBV25-1
D gene: TRBD1
J gene: TRBJ1-1
CDR3 DNA: TGTGCCAGCAAAGGACAGGGGGGTACTGAAGCTTTCTTT
CDR3 protein: CASKGQGGTEAFF

clone size: few
V gene: TRBV11-2
D gene: TRBD2
J gene: TRBJ2-1
CDR3 DNA: TGTGCCAGCAGCTTAAGGCTAGCGGGCTATGAGCAGTTCTTC
CDR3 protein: CASSLRLAGYEQFF

clone size: -
V gene: TRBV10-3
D gene: TRBD2
J gene: TRBJ2-7
CDR3 DNA: TGTGCCATCAGTTTGAGAGCGGGAGGTGGGCACGAGCAGTACTTC
CDR3 protein: CAISLRAGGGHEQYF

clone size: -
V gene: TRBV18
D gene: -
J gene: TRBJ2-5
CDR3 DNA: TGTGCCAGCTCATCTCGAGGGGGAGGAAAAGAGACCCAGTACTTC
CDR3 protein: CASSSRGGGKETQYF

clone size: -
V gene: TRBV7-2
D gene: -
J gene: TRBJ2-3
CDR3 DNA: TGTGCCAGCAGCTTGCATAACACAGATACGCAGTATTTT
CDR3 protein: CASSLHNTDTQYF

clone size: few
V gene: TRBV19
D gene: -
J gene: TRBJ2-2
CDR3 DNA: TGTGCCAGTAGTATCTCGGTGACGGCCGGGGAGCTGTTTTTT
CDR3 protein: CASSISVTAGELFF

clone size: -
V gene: TRBV5-1
D gene: -
J gene: TRBJ2-3
CDR3 DNA: TGCGCCAGCAGCTTAAGGGATACGCAGTATTTT
CDR3 protein: CASSLRDTQYF

clone size: few
V gene: TRBV28
D gene: -
J gene: TRBJ1-1
CDR3 DNA: TGTGCCAGCAGTTCCCCCCGCAGCGCTGAAGCTTTCTTT
CDR3 protein: CASSSPRSAEAFF

clone size: -
V gene: TRBV5-4
D gene: -
J gene: TRBJ2-5
CDR3 DNA: TGTGCCAGCAGCTTGGGCCCGGGACAAGGAGAGACCCAGTACTTC
CDR3 protein: CASSLGPGQGETQYF

clone size: -
V gene: TRBV5-8
D gene: TRBD2
J gene: TRBJ2-2
CDR3 DNA: TGTGCCAGCAGCTTGGCCCGACTAGCGGGATTCACCGGGGAGCTGTTTTTT
CDR3 protein: CASSLARLAGFTGELFF

clone size: few
V gene: TRBV4-3
D gene: TRBD2
J gene: TRBJ2-3
CDR3 DNA: TGCGCCAGCAGCAAAGGGACTAGCGGCACAGATACGCAGTATTTT
CDR3 protein: CASSKGTSGTDTQYF

clone size: -
V gene: TRBV19
D gene: TRBD2
J gene: TRBJ2-3
CDR3 DNA: TGTGCCAGTAGCCCCAGCGGGGTAAGAGGCACAGATACGCAGTATTTT
CDR3 protein: CASSPSGVRGTDTQYF

clone size: few
V gene: TRBV7-2
D gene: TRBD2
J gene: TRBJ2-3
CDR3 DNA: TGTGCCAGCAGCCCCCAACTAGCGGGACCCACAGATACGCAGTATTTT
CDR3 protein: CASSPQLAGPTDTQYF

clone size: few
V gene: TRBV2
D gene: TRBD1
J gene: TRBJ2-7
CDR3 DNA: TGTGCCAGCAGATATACAGGGGGGAAGCAGTACTTC
CDR3 protein: CASRYTGGKQYF

clone size: -
V gene: TRBV7-8
D gene: -
J gene: TRBJ2-1
CDR3 DNA: TGTGCCAGCAGCCTGCGCGGGCGGAACAATGAGCAGTTCTTC
CDR3 protein: CASSLRGRNNEQFF

clone size: once
V gene: TRBV10-3
D gene: -
J gene: TRBJ1-6
CDR3 DNA: TGTGCCATCAGGGACCACTATAATTCACCCCTCCACTTT
CDR3 protein: CAIRDHYNSPLHF

clone size: -
V gene: TRBV19
D gene: -
J gene: TRBJ2-7
CDR3 DNA: TGTGCCAGTAGTCTCCGGACTGATTCCTACGAGCAGTACTTC
CDR3 protein: CASSLRTDSYEQYF

clone size: many
V gene: TRBV2
D gene: -
J gene: TRBJ1-4
CDR3 DNA: TGTGCCAGCACCCCGGGCGGTGAAAAACTGTTTTTT
CDR3 protein: CASTPGGEKLFF

clone size: once
V gene: TRBV18
D gene: TRBD2
J gene: TRBJ2-1
CDR3 DNA: TGTGCCAGCTCACCCGGACTAGTCTCCTACAATGAGCAGTTCTTC
CDR3 protein: CASSPGLVSYNEQFF

clone size: few
V gene: TRBV6-5
D gene: -
J gene: TRBJ1-5
CDR3 DNA: TGTGCCAGCTCCTCGGGGGTCGGTCAGCCCCAGCATTTT
CDR3 protein: CASSSGVGQPQHF

clone size: -
V gene: TRBV10-2
D gene: TRBD2
J gene: TRBJ2-7
CDR3 DNA: TGCGCCAGCAGTACTAGCGGGAGCTCCTACGAGCAGTACTTC
CDR3 protein: CASSTSGSSYEQYF

clone size: -
V gene: TRBV7-9
D gene: -
J gene: TRBJ2-1
CDR3 DNA: TGTGCCAGCAGCCCTAGGGGGGTACACTCCTACAATGAGCAGTTCTTC
CDR3 protein: CASSPRGVHSYNEQFF

clone size: -
V gene: TRBV11-2
D gene: -
J gene: TRBJ2-5
CDR3 DNA: TGTGCCAGCAGCCCGACGGCCCCTAGCGAGGAAGAGACCCAGTACTTC
CDR3 protein: CASSPTAPSEEETQYF

clone size: -
V gene: TRBV28
D gene: -
J gene: TRBJ2-3
CDR3 DNA: TGTGCCAGCAGTTTTCGATTACAGGGACCGACAGATACGCAGTATTTT
CDR3 protein: CASSFRLQGPTDTQYF

clone size: few
V gene: TRBV5-1
D gene: TRBD1
J gene: TRBJ2-2
CDR3 DNA: TGCGCCAGCAGCTTGGCAGCCGGGACAGGGTTAATGTCGAACACCGGGGAGCTGTTTTTT
CDR3 protein: CASSLAAGTGLMSNTGELFF

clone size: few
V gene: TRBV5-1
D gene: TRBD1
J gene: TRBJ1-2
CDR3 DNA: TGCGCCAGCAGCTTGACTTCCAGGGGGGCCTATGGCTACACCTTC
CDR3 protein: CASSLTSRGAYGYTF

clone size: -
V gene: TRBV9
D gene: -
J gene: TRBJ2-7
CDR3 DNA: TGTGCCAGCAGCTACGAGGGAGGTTCTTGGTACGAGCAGTACTTC
CDR3 protein: CASSYEGGSWYEQYF

clone size: few
V gene: TRBV28
D gene: TRBD2
J gene: TRBJ2-7
CDR3 DNA: TGTGCCAGCAGTGCCGCCGGGACTAGCAGAAGGGAGCAGTACTTC
CDR3 protein: CASSAAGTSRREQYF

clone size: -
V gene: TRBV19
D gene: TRBD1
J gene: TRBJ1-2
CDR3 DNA: TGTGCCAGTACACCACAGGGGTTGCCGAACTATGGCTACACCTTC
CDR3 protein: CASTPQGLPNYGYTF

clone size: few
V gene: TRBV19
D gene: TRBD2
J gene: TRBJ2-7
CDR3 DNA: TGTGCCAGTAGCCCGGGACTAGCGGGGGCCTACGAGCAGTACTTC
CDR3 protein: CASSPGLAGAYEQYF

clone size: -
V gene: TRBV10-1
D gene: -
J gene: TRBJ1-1
CDR3 DNA: TGCGCCAGCAGTGTCGAGCCCCTGGGCACTGAAGCTTTCTTT
CDR3 protein: CASSVEPLGTEAFF

clone size: few
V gene: TRBV7-2
D gene: TRBD1
J gene: TRBJ1-1
CDR3 DNA: TGTGCCAGCACCCCGAGGGACAGGAGGAACACTGAAGCTTTCTTT
CDR3 protein: CASTPRDRRNTEAFF

clone size: -
V gene: TRBV10-3
D gene: TRBD2
J gene: TRBJ2-2
CDR3 DNA: TGTGCCATCAGTGCGCTAGCGGGTAACACCGGGGAGCTGTTTTTT
CDR3 protein: CAISALAGNTGELFF

clone size: -
V gene: TRBV7-9
D gene: TRBD2
J gene: TRBJ2-7
CDR3 DNA: TGTGCCAGCAGCCGACGGGCTACTACTAGCGGGGACATCTACGAGCAGTACTTC
CDR3 protein: CASSRRATTSGDIYEQYF

clone size: few
V gene: TRBV4-2
D gene: -
J gene: TRBJ2-1
CDR3 DNA: TGTGCCAGCAGACAGGACCCCTACAATGAGCAGTTCTTC
CDR3 protein: CASRQDPYNEQFF

clone size: -
V gene: TRBV10-3
D gene: -
J gene: TRBJ2-5
CDR3 DNA: TGTGCCATCGGGTGGGAGACCCAGTACTTC
CDR3 protein: CAIGWETQYF